This T cell receptor (beta chain) comes out of a study of Graves' ophthalmopathy and Graves' hyperthyroidism. Turning to this clonotype: The final CDR3 position lacks the conserved phenylalanine or tryptophan, pointing to a likely read error. Because the CDR3's place on the DNA is in doubt, the DNA is left out and the CDR3 is given as listed by TCRdb.

Hyperthyroidism qualified as stable when ophthalmopathy did not develop within 18 months of follow-up. Germline CDR1 is SGHVS and CDR2 is FQNEAQ. The CDR3 is 14 amino acids in total, end residues counted. Using RNA transcripts, the TCR beta CDR3 regions were amplified. After a first-round RT-PCR with HTBI primers, a second-round multiplex PCR was run. MiXCR was run by TCRdb on the multiplex PCR reads, yielding one entry per CDR3 protein. Of around 400,000 distinct CDR3 sequences listed, roughly 20% are singletons. The chain is built from TRBV7-8 and TRBJ1-1. Sequencing input: peripheral blood. The sequence was collected from a woman under 30 with stable Graves' hyperthyroidism. Here the CDR3 reads CASSFDGRLTEALL.